The 20 T cell receptor beta chains below all came from one sample that was sequenced in a study of blood T cell repertoires in COVID-19. Assay: immunoSEQ multiplex PCR; the TCRdb copy retains only in-frame clones and omits some. The sample lists about 110,000 clones; about three quarters were seen once. The sample was peripheral blood. The receptors were sampled from a man between 65 and 85 years old with acute or convalescent COVID-19.

The CDR3: CASTLDRFYGYTF. CDR3 sequence (DNA): TGTGCCAGTACCCTGGACAGGTTCTATGGCTACACCTTC. The chain recombines TRBV19 with TRBJ1-2; TRBD1 matches 7 bases. Trimming removed 7 bases from V and 4 bases from J; junction bases left unmatched: 6. There are 13 residues in the CDR3. Germline CDR1 is LNHDA and CDR2 is SQIVND (reference sequence).

The genes are TRBV18 and TRBJ1-4, with 8 bases identical to TRBD1. Germline trimming cut 2 bases from V and 8 bases from J; bases unmatched to any gene: 13. CDR1 KGHSH and CDR2 LQKENI come from the germline V gene. CDR3 length: 17 residues. DNA for the CDR3: TGTGCCAGCTCACCAGGACAGGGCCCGCCTGGTCGGGAAAAACTGTTTTTT. This sequence encodes CASSPGQGPPGREKLFF.

This rearrangement joins TRBV6-5 to TRBJ1-1, with TRBD1 matching 7 bases. Germline CDR1 is MNHEY and CDR2 is SVGAGI. The V segment lost 5 bases and the J segment 4 bases; nucleotides outside the gene matches: 10. This CDR3 contains 15 residues. CDR3 coding DNA: TGTGCCAGCAGTCTAAATTATCGACAGGGCACTGAAGCTTTCTTT. Amino acid sequence: CASSLNYRQGTEAFF.

This clone was recorded only once. V and J are TRBV18 and TRBJ1-2; maybe TRBD1 (5 bases). Looked up from germline, CDR1 is KGHSH and CDR2 is LQKENI. CDR3 length: 15 residues. V lost 9 bases and J 1 base, leaving 18 bases between the germline ends. The CDR3 DNA reads as TGTGCCAGTTCATTGACCATGACAGTTAACTATGGCTACACCTTC. This encodes CASSLTMTVNYGYTF. The whole variable domain, remainder taken from reference TRBV18 and TRBJ1-2, is NAGVMQNPRHLVRRRGQEARLRCSPMKGHSHVYWYRQLPEEGLKFMVYLQKENIIDESGMPKERFSAEFPKEGPSILRIQQVVRGDSAAYFCASSLTMTVNYGYTFGSGTRLTVV.

The chain employs TRBV18 and TRBJ2-2, with no clear D. The CDR3 extends over 13 amino acids. The V end lost 1 base, the J end lost 5 bases, and 5 bases lay between the germline ends. Looked up from germline, CDR1 is KGHSH and CDR2 is LQKENI. The CDR3 DNA reads TGTGCCAGCTCACCACTTGAGACCGGGGAGCTGTTTTTT. It translates to CASSPLETGELFF.

The chain links TRBV7-9 to TRBJ2-1; maybe TRBD2 (7 bases). Trimming pared 5 bases from V and 8 bases from J, leaving 13 bases between. The CDR3 is 13 amino acids. Germline V gene lookup returns CDR1 SEHNR and CDR2 FQNEAQ (reference sequence). As DNA, the CDR3 is TGTGCCAGCAGCCTCGGGGGGCTGGATGAGCAGTTCTTC. As protein: CASSLGGLDEQFF.

V usage is TRBV15 and J usage is TRBJ2-1; 11 bases align to TRBD1. The CDR3 is 15 amino acids. The V and J ends lost 1 base and 8 bases, in that order; junction bases with no gene match: 4. Germline loops: CDR1 LNHNV, CDR2 YYDKDF (reference sequence). The CDR3 DNA sequence: TGTGCCACCAGCAGAGCCGGGACAGGGGGAGATGAGCAGTTCTTC. Its translation is CATSRAGTGGDEQFF.

This chain uses TRBV21-1 with TRBJ2-5; the DNA was not used to check the table's D call, TRBD2. TRBV21-1 is an annotated pseudogene. This CDR3 contains 15 residues. CDR3 DNA sequence: TGTGCCAGCAGCTCGTCGGGGGAGGGGGAAGAGACCCAGTACTTC. Translating gives CASSSSGEGEETQYF.

This chain links TRBV21-1 with TRBJ2-5; TRBD2 reflects the table's D call only, with no check against the DNA. TRBV21-1 is given as a pseudogene. This CDR3 region has 13 residues. CDR3 nucleotides: TGTGCCAGCAGTGAAGATGTCAAGAGGACCCAGTACTTC. Protein: CASSEDVKRTQYF.

This clone was counted a few times. The J gene is TRBJ1-3, the V gene TRBV18; 8 bases fit TRBD1. The germline CDR1 and CDR2 sequences are KGHSH and LQKENI. CDR3 length: 14 residues. V shed 3 bases, J shed 6 bases, and the junction held 4 bases outside the gene matches. CDR3: CASSPGTGENTIYF. CDR3 DNA sequence: TGTGCCAGCTCACCCGGGACAGGCGAAAACACCATATATTTT.

The sample holds a few counts of this clone. V gene TRBV14 combines with J gene TRBJ2-7; possibly TRBD2 for D (6 bases). Germline V gene sequence: CDR1 SGHDN, CDR2 FVKESK. The V and J ends lost 0 bases and 6 bases respectively, with 15 bases between them. There are 15 residues in the CDR3. The CDR3 loop is CASSQDLRGSGEQYF. The CDR3 DNA follows: TGTGCCAGCAGCCAAGATCTGCGGGGTTCTGGCGAGCAGTACTTC.

The chain couples TRBV9 to TRBJ2-5; D may be TRBD2 (7 bases). Per germline, CDR1 SGDLS and CDR2 YYNGEE. This CDR3 has 14 amino acids. V was cut by 3 bases and J by 4 bases, with 13 bases left in between. The CDR3 DNA reads TGTGCCAGCAGCGCCCCAGGGGAGGGAGAGACCCAGTACTTC. Protein product: CASSAPGEGETQYF. The full variable domain, completed using reference TRBV9 and TRBJ2-5, is DSGVTQTPKHLITATGQRVTLRCSPRSGDLSVYWYQQSLDQGLQFLIQYYNGEERAKGNILERFSAQQFPDLHSELNLSSLELGDSALYFCASSAPGEGETQYFGPGTRLLVL.

This rearrangement joins TRBV11-2 to TRBJ2-3, with TRBD1 identical over 8 bases. Germline values: CDR1 SGHAT, CDR2 FQNNGV. The J segment lost 4 bases and the V segment lost 6 bases, leaving 3 bases of the junction unmatched. The CDR3 is 13 amino acids. CDR3 in amino acids: CASRRTGSDTQYF. CDR3 DNA: TGTGCCAGCAGACGGACAGGGTCAGATACGCAGTATTTT.

This clone has a handful of counts. The chain is built from TRBV5-1 and TRBJ2-7, with a possible D match to TRBD2 (6 bases). Trimming pared 3 bases from V and 4 bases from J, leaving 8 bases between. The germline gives CDR1 SGHRS, CDR2 YFSETQ. This CDR3 spans 12 amino acids. DNA for the CDR3: TGCGCCAGCAGCTCGGGAGATTACGAGCAGTACTTC. As protein: CASSSGDYEQYF.

This clone turned up a few times. The V and J genes are TRBV19 and TRBJ2-1; 11 bases are a match to TRBD2. The junction had 6 bases not matched to a gene; V was cut back by 3 bases and J by 8 bases. The CDR3 extends over 15 amino acids. CDR1 LNHDA and CDR2 SQIVND come from the germline V gene (reference sequence). The CDR3 loop is CASSMGSGGVDEQFF. As DNA, the CDR3 is TGTGCCAGTAGTATGGGTAGCGGGGGGGTAGATGAGCAGTTCTTC.

In its sample, this clone was seen once. The rearrangement uses TRBV5-5 and TRBJ2-7; weak D call: TRBD1 (5 bases). The CDR3 is 17 residues long. V was shortened by 1 base and J by 2 bases, with 19 bases between the two germline ends. Germline V lookup: CDR1 SGHKS, CDR2 YYEKEE (reference sequence). This CDR3 is CASSLFQGANSPYEQYF. CDR3 sequence (DNA): TGTGCCAGCAGCTTGTTCCAAGGGGCAAACTCTCCCTACGAGCAGTACTTC. The full variable domain, rest sourced from reference TRBV5-5 and TRBJ2-7, is DAGVTQSPTHLIKTRGQQVTLRCSPISGHKSVSWYQQVLGQGPQFIFQYYEKEERGRGNFPDRFSARQFPNYSSELNVNALLLGDSALYLCASSLFQGANSPYEQYFGPGTRLTVT.

The V gene is TRBV7-8, the J gene TRBJ1-3, with D possibly TRBD1 on 6 matching bases. The germline V and J ends were trimmed by 4 bases and 1 base, with 8 bases remaining between them. CDR1 is SGHVS and CDR2 is FQNEAQ in the germline V gene. The CDR3 is 14 amino acids. The CDR3 nucleotides read TGTGCCAGCAGCTCCCAGGGGTCTGGAAACACCATATATTTT. This sequence encodes CASSSQGSGNTIYF.

The rearrangement joins TRBV7-2 to TRBJ2-7; D remains ambiguous. The CDR3 loop spans 14 amino acids. The ends were cut back, 6 bases at V and 2 bases at J, with 14 bases in the middle. In germline, CDR1 is SGHTA, CDR2 FQGNSA. CDR3 DNA: TGTGCCAGCAGACAACGGGTCGCAGCCTACGAGCAGTACTTC. Residues: CASRQRVAAYEQYF. Looking up the rest from reference TRBV7-2 and TRBJ2-7 gives the full variable domain: GAGVSQSPSNKVTEKGKDVELRCDPISGHTALYWYRQSLGQGLEFLIYFQGNSAPDKSGLPSDRFSAERTGGSVSTLTIQRTQQEDSAVYLCASRQRVAAYEQYFGPGTRLTVT.

For this clone: Distinct nucleotide sequences in the sample also encode this CDR3. This chain connects TRBV27 to TRBJ2-3, with D unclear. Per germline, CDR1 MNHEY and CDR2 SMNVEV (reference sequence). The CDR3 is 14 residues long. V was pared by 0 bases and J by 2 bases, with 6 bases between. The CDR3 nucleotides read TGTGCCAGCAGTTTATCAGCCCCCACAGATACGCAGTATTTT. Amino acid sequence: CASSLSAPTDTQYF.

This clone was recorded only once. The chain links TRBV7-3 to TRBJ2-1; 9 nucleotides match TRBD2. Germline lookup yields CDR1 SGHTA and CDR2 FQGTGA. V trimming: 4 bases; J trimming: 0 bases; junction bases outside the gene matches: 1. The CDR3 extends over 15 amino acids. CDR3 sequence: CASSSSGASYNEQFF. DNA for the CDR3: TGTGCCAGCAGCTCTAGCGGGGCCTCCTACAATGAGCAGTTCTTC.